This T cell receptor (beta chain) was identified in a study of T cells in Graves' hyperthyroidism and ophthalmopathy. Whole-study results and caveats: The model's output predicted ophthalmopathy at a median of 6.5 months prior to onset. Blood held most thyroid clonotypes expanded above 0.001 frequency.

These patients, aged 18 to 65, had recently diagnosed hyperthyroidism lasting under 2 months. Patients having uncontrolled infection, another autoimmune disease, pregnancy or lactation were not included. Authors of the study amplified TCR beta CDR3 regions from RNA transcripts. The primer set for the first-round RT-PCR of the TCR CDR3 was HTBI. MiXCR, run by TCRdb on the multiplex PCR reads, gives a single entry per CDR3 protein. The sample comprises about 620,000 distinct CDR3 sequences, around 15% of which are singletons, and over 3.5% rests with the top ten. This clonotype has a handful of counts. As yet, its antigen is unknown. Trimming pared 2 bases from V and 2 bases from J, leaving 9 bases between. This CDR3 is built from 14 residues. CDR1 MDHEN and CDR2 SYDVKM come from the germline V gene.

The sequence came from a woman aged 30 to 39 with Graves' hyperthyroidism. V and J are TRBV28 and TRBJ1-1; D ambiguous. The sample consisted of blood. The CDR3 sequence: CASSLKQRNTEAFF. DNA for the CDR3: TGTGCCAGCAGTTTAAAACAGAGAAACACTGAAGCTTTCTTT.